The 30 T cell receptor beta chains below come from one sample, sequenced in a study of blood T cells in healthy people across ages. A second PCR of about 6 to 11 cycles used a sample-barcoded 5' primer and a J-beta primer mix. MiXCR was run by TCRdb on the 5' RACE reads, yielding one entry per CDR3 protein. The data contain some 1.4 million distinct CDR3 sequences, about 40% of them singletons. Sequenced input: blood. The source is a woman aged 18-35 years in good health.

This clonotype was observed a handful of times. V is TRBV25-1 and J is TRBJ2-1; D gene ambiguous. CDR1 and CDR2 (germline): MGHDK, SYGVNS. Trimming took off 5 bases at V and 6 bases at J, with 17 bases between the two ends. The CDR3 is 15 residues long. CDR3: CASSPLGPVANEQFF. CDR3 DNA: TGTGCCAGCAGTCCCCTAGGGCCAGTGGCCAATGAGCAGTTCTTC.

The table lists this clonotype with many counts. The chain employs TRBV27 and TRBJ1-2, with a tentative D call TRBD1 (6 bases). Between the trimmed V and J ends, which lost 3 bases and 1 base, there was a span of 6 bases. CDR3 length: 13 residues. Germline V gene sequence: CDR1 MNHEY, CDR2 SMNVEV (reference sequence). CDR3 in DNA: TGTGCCAGCAGTTTGGACAGTAACTATGGCTACACCTTC. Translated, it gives CASSLDSNYGYTF.

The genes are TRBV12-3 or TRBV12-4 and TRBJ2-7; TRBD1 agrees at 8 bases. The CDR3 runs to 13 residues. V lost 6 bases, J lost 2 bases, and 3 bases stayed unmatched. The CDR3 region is CASRQTGAYEQYF. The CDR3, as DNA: TGTGCCAGCAGACAGACAGGGGCCTACGAGCAGTACTTC.

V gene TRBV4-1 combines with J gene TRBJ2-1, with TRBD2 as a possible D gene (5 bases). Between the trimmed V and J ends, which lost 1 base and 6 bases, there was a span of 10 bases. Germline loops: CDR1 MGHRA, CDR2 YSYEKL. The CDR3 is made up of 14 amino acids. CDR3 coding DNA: TGCGCCAGCAGCCAAGCCGACTACGCCAATGAGCAGTTCTTC. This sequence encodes CASSQADYANEQFF.

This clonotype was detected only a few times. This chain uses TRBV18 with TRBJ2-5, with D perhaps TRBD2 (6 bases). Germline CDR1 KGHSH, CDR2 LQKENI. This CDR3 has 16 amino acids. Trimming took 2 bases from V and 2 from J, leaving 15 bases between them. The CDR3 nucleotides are TGTGCCAGCTCACCAGCTATATCAGGGAGGCAAGAGACCCAGTACTTC. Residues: CASSPAISGRQETQYF.

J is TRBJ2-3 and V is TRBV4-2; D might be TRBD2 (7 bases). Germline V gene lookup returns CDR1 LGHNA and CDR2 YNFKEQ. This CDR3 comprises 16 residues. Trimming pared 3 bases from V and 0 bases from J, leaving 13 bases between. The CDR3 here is CASSQGAGASTDTQYF. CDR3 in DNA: TGTGCCAGCAGCCAGGGTGCGGGGGCAAGCACAGATACGCAGTATTTT.

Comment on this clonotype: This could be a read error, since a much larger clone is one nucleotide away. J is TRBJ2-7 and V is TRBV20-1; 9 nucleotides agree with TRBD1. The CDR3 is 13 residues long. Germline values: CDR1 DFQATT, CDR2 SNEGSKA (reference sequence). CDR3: CSARDRGDYERYF. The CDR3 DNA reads TGCAGTGCTAGGGACAGGGGTGACTACGAGCGGTACTTC.

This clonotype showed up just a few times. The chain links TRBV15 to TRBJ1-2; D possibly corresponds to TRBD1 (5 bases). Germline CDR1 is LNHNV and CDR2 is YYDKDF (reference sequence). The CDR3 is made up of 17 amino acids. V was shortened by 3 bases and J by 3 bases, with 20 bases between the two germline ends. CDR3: CATSSDVSGTADYGYTF. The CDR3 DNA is TGTGCCACCAGCAGCGATGTTTCGGGGACGGCTGACTATGGCTACACCTTC.

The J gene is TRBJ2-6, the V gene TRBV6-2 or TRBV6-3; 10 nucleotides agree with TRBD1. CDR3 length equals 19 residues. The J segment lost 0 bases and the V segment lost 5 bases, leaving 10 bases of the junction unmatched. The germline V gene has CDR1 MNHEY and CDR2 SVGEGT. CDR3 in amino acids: CASSLSAGQGTSGANVLTF. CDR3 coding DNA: TGTGCCAGCAGTCTTTCCGCGGGACAGGGGACCTCTGGGGCCAACGTCCTGACTTTC.

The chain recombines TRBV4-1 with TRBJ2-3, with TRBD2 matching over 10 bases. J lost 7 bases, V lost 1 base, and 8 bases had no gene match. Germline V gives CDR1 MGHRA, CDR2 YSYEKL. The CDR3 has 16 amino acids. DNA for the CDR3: TGCGCCAGCAGCCAAGCCCAGCGGGGGGGGCTCCATACGCAGTATTTT. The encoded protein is CASSQAQRGGLHTQYF.

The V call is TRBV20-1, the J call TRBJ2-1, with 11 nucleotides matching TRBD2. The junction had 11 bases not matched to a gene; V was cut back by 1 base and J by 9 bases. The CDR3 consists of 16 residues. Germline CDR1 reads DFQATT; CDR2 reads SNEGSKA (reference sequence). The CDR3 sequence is CSARANLAGGPIEQFF. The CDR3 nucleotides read TGCAGTGCTAGAGCCAACTTAGCGGGAGGGCCTATTGAGCAGTTCTTC.

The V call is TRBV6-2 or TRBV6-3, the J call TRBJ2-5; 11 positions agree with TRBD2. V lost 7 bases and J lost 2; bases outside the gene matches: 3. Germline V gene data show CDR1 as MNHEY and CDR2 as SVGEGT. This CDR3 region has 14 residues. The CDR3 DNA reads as TGTGCCAGCAAACTAGCGGGGGCACAAGAGACCCAGTACTTC. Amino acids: CASKLAGAQETQYF.

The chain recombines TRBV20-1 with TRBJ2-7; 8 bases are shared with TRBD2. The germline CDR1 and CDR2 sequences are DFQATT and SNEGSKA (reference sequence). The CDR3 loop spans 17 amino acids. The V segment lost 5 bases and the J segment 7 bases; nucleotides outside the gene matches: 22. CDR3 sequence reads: CSAPEGRSGSKGNEQYF. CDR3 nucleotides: TGCAGTGCTCCCGAGGGTAGGAGCGGGAGTAAGGGCAATGAGCAGTACTTC.

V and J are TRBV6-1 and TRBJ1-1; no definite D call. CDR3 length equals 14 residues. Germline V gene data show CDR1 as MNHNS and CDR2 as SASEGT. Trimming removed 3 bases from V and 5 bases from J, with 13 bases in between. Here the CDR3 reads CASSDPGGWTEAFF. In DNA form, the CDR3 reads TGTGCCAGCAGTGATCCGGGAGGTTGGACTGAAGCTTTCTTT.

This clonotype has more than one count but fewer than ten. The CDR3 sequence is CASSSPAGQGHEKLFF. In nucleotides, the CDR3 is TGTGCCAGCAGTTCCCCCGCCGGACAGGGTCATGAAAAACTGTTTTTT. This chain connects TRBV12-3 or TRBV12-4 to TRBJ1-4; 8 positions agree with TRBD1. J was trimmed by 6 bases and V by 4 bases; bases with no gene match: 10. CDR3 size: 16 residues.

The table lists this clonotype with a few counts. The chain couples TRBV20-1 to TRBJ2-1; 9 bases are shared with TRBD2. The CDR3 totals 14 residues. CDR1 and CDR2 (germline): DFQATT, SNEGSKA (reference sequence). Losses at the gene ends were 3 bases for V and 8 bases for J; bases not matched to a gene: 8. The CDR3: CSASLAGESDEQFF. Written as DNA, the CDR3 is TGCAGTGCTAGCTTAGCGGGGGAAAGCGATGAGCAGTTCTTC.

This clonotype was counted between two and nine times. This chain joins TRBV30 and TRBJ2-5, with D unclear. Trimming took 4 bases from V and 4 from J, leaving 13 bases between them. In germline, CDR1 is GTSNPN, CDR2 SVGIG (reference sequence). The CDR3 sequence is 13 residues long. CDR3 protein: CAWIDKGRETQYF. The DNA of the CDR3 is TGTGCCTGGATTGATAAGGGTCGAGAGACCCAGTACTTC.

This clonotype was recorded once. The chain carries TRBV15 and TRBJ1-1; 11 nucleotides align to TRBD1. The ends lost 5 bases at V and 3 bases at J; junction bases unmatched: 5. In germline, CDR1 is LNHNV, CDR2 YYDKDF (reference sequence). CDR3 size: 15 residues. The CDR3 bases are TGTGCCACCAGCGCATCGGGACAGGGGGACACTGAAGCTTTCTTT. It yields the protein CATSASGQGDTEAFF.

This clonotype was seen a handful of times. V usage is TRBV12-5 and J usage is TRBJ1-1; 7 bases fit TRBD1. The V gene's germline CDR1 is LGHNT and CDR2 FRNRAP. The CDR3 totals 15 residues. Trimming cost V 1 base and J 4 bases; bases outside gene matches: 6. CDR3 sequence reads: CASGLAQTGSTEAFF. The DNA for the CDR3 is TGTGCTAGTGGTTTGGCCCAGACAGGGTCCACTGAAGCTTTCTTT.

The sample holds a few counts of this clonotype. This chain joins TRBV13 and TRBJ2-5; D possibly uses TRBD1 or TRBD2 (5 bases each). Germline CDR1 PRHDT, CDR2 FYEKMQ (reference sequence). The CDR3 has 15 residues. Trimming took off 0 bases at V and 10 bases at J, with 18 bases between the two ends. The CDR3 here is CASSLGSGSDYDQYF. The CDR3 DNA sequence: TGTGCCAGCAGCTTAGGGTCAGGGTCCGACTACGACCAGTACTTC.

The CDR3 loop is CAISESGGEYNEQYF. DNA for the CDR3: TGTGCCATCAGTGAGTCGGGGGGCGAATACAATGAGCAGTACTTC. The V gene is TRBV10-3, the J gene TRBJ2-7; the D call may be TRBD1 or TRBD2 (6 bases each). The CDR3 has 15 residues. Germline V lookup: CDR1 ENHRY, CDR2 SYGVKD. Trimming left V 0 bases short and J 7 bases short, with 16 bases between.

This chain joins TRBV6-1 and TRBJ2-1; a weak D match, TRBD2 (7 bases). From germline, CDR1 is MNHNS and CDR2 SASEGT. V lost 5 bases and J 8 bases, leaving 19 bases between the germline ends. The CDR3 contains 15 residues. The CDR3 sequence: CASSNDVWGGYEQFF. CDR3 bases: TGTGCCAGCAGTAACGACGTTTGGGGGGGCTATGAGCAGTTCTTC.

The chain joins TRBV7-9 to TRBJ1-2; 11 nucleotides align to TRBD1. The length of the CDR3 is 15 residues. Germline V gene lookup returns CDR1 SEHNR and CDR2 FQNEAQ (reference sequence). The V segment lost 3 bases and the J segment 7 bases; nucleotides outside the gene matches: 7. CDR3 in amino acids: CASSFRGQGARGYTF. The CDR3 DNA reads TGTGCCAGCAGCTTCCGAGGACAGGGGGCGCGTGGCTACACCTTC.

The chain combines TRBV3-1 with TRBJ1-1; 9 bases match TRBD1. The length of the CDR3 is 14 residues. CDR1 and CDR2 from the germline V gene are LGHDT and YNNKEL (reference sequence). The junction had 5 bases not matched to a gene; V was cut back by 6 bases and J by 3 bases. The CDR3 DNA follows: TGTGCCAGCAGAACAGGGGGCGGCGACACTGAAGCTTTCTTT. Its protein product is CASRTGGGDTEAFF.

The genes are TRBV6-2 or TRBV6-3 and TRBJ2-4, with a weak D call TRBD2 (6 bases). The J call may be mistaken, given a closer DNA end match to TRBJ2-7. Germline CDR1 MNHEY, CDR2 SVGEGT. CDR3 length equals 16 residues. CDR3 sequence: CASSYAAVTSPREQYF. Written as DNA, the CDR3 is TGTGCCAGCAGTTACGCGGCGGTTACTAGCCCTCGCGAGCAGTACTTC.

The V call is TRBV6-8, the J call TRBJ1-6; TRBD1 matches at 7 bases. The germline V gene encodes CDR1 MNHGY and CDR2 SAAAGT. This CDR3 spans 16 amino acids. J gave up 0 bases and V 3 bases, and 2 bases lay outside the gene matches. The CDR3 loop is CASSYRDSSYNSPLHF. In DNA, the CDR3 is TGTGCCAGCAGTTATAGGGACAGCTCCTATAATTCACCCCTCCACTTT.

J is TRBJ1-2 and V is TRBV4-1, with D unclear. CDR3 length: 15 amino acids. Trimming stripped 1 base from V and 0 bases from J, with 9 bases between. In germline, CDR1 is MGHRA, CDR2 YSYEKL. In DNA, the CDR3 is TGCGCCAGCAGCCAAGGACAACCATCTAACTATGGCTACACCTTC. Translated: CASSQGQPSNYGYTF.

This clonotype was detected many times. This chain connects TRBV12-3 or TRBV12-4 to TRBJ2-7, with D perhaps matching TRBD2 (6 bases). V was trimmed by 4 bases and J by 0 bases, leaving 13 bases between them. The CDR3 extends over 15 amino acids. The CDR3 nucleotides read TGTGCCAGCAGTTCCACTGGGGGGAGCTCCTACGAGCAGTACTTC. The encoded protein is CASSSTGGSSYEQYF.

The CDR3 DNA follows: TGTGCCAGCAGTTTATCGATTGAGAACACTGAAGCTTTCTTT. The encoded protein is CASSLSIENTEAFF. The chain combines TRBV27 with TRBJ1-1; D call uncertain. This CDR3 is 14 amino acids long. The V end was cut by 0 bases, the J end by 1 base, with 6 bases between. Germline lookup yields CDR1 MNHEY and CDR2 SMNVEV (reference sequence).

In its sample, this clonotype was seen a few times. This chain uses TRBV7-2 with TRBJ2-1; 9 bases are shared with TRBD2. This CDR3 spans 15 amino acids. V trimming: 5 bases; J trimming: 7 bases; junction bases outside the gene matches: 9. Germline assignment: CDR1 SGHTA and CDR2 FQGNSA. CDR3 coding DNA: TGTGCCAGCAGCATGAGCGGGAGGAGTGGGAATGAGCAGTTCTTC. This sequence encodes CASSMSGRSGNEQFF.